The rows below give T cell receptor beta chains drawn from one sample of a study of blood T cell repertoires in COVID-19. Profiled with immunoSEQ multiplex PCR; TCRdb holds only in-frame clones, not every one. The sample contains fewer than 50,000 clones, roughly 85% of which appear only once. Sequencing was carried out using peripheral blood. Receptors were obtained from a human donor in a cohort sampled during active COVID-19. CDR3s include the opening cysteine and the closing phenylalanine or tryptophan. The D gene is left open where the match is weak. A row's size may be missing; if present it is once, few, many or a size class.

-	-	TRBV21-1	TRBJ1-4	CASSKGCDRETEKLFF	TGTGCCAGCAGCAAAGGGTGTGACAGGGAGACTGAAAAACTGTTTTTT
-	-	TRBV27	TRBJ2-1	CASSSSGAYNEQFF	TGTGCCAGCAGTTCGTCGGGGGCCTACAATGAGCAGTTCTTC
-	-	TRBV6-2/TRBV6-3	TRBJ1-2	CASSPVGAIGYTF	TGTGCCAGCAGCCCCGTGGGAGCTATTGGCTACACCTTC
-	-	TRBV25-1	TRBJ1-5	CASTGEASQPQHF	TGTGCCAGCACCGGGGAAGCTTCTCAGCCCCAGCATTTT
-	-	TRBV2	TRBJ2-6	CASSASLSGANVLTF	TGTGCCAGCAGTGCCAGTCTCTCTGGGGCCAACGTCCTGACTTTC
-	-	TRBV6-2/TRBV6-3	TRBJ1-6	CASSFLVSSPLHF	TGTGCCAGCAGTTTTTTAGTGTCTTCACCCCTCCACTTT
-	-	TRBV6-5	TRBJ1-1	CASRVARENTEAFF	TGTGCCAGCAGAGTAGCCAGGGAGAACACTGAAGCTTTCTTT
-	-	TRBV5-1	TRBJ1-2	CASSLEGGRYGYTF	TGCGCCAGCAGCTTAGAGGGAGGAAGATATGGCTACACCTTC
-	-	TRBV7-2	TRBJ1-3	CASSLNWGAGNTIYF	TGTGCCAGCAGCTTAAACTGGGGGGCTGGAAACACCATATATTTT
-	-	TRBV5-6	TRBJ2-7	CASSLDFHEQYF	TGTGCCAGCAGCCTAGACTTCCACGAGCAGTACTTC
TRBD1	-	TRBV3-1/TRBV3-2	TRBJ1-6	CASSWTGNSPLHF	TGTGCCAGCAGCTGGACAGGGAATTCACCCCTCCACTTT
-	-	TRBV12-3/TRBV12-4	TRBJ1-1	CASSYTKEAFF	TGTGCCAGCAGTTACACAAAGGAAGCTTTCTTT
-	-	TRBV5-1	TRBJ2-1	CASRRLGRVPYNEQFF	TGCGCCAGCAGACGCTTGGGTCGGGTCCCCTACAATGAGCAGTTCTTC
-	-	TRBV4-3	TRBJ2-7	CASSQGWGPTGSTYEQYF	TGCGCCAGCAGCCAAGGATGGGGCCCGACAGGATCTACCTACGAGCAGTACTTC
-	-	TRBV19	TRBJ1-1	CASSSGPYTEAFF	TGTGCCAGTAGTTCAGGGCCGTACACTGAAGCTTTCTTT
TRBD1	-	TRBV5-6	TRBJ1-2	CASSLGQGARGYTF	TGTGCCAGCAGCTTGGGACAGGGGGCGCGTGGCTACACCTTC
-	-	TRBV19	TRBJ1-2	CASSIEAGYGYTF	TGTGCCAGTAGTATAGAAGCCGGTTACGGCTACACCTTC
-	-	TRBV4-2	TRBJ1-5	CASSPIYSGGNQPQHF	TGTGCCAGCAGCCCTATCTATTCGGGGGGCAATCAGCCCCAGCATTTT
-	once	TRBV11-2	TRBJ2-7	CASSLVRGAYEQYF	TGTGCCAGCAGCTTAGTCAGGGGCGCCTACGAGCAGTACTTC
TRBD2	-	TRBV4-3	TRBJ2-7	CASSQRGEGAEQYF	TGCGCCAGCAGCCAACGGGGGGAGGGAGCCGAGCAGTACTTC
TRBD1	-	TRBV9	TRBJ2-5	CASSAGTAEETQYF	TGTGCCAGCAGCGCCGGGACAGCCGAAGAGACCCAGTACTTC
TRBD1	-	TRBV15	TRBJ1-1	CATSRAGTGRKEAFF	TGTGCCACCAGCAGAGCAGGGACAGGGAGAAAGGAAGCTTTCTTT